This paragraph covers one TCR beta chain sequence. TCRbeta library preparation incorporated unique molecular identifiers. TCRdb reprocessed the PCR reads with MiXCR, giving one entry per CDR3 protein. The table has 440,000 or so distinct CDR3 sequences, around two fifths seen once. This entry comes from a study of T-cell reconstitution after alpha-beta-depleted transplantation in children. Trimming took off 0 bases at V and 7 bases at J, with 13 bases between the two ends. Germline lookup yields CDR1 LGHNA and CDR2 YNFKEQ. The CDR3 consists of 15 residues. The chain combines TRBV4-2 with TRBJ2-1; no reliable D call. This sequence originates from a girl aged 2-9 years with aplastic anemia, due to receive a stem cell transplant. The sample consisted of PBMCs, taken before TCRalphabeta/CD19-depleted stem cell transplant. CDR3 loop: CASSQETTRGNEQFF. In DNA, the CDR3 is TGTGCCAGCAGCCAAGAAACCACCCGTGGGAATGAGCAGTTCTTC.